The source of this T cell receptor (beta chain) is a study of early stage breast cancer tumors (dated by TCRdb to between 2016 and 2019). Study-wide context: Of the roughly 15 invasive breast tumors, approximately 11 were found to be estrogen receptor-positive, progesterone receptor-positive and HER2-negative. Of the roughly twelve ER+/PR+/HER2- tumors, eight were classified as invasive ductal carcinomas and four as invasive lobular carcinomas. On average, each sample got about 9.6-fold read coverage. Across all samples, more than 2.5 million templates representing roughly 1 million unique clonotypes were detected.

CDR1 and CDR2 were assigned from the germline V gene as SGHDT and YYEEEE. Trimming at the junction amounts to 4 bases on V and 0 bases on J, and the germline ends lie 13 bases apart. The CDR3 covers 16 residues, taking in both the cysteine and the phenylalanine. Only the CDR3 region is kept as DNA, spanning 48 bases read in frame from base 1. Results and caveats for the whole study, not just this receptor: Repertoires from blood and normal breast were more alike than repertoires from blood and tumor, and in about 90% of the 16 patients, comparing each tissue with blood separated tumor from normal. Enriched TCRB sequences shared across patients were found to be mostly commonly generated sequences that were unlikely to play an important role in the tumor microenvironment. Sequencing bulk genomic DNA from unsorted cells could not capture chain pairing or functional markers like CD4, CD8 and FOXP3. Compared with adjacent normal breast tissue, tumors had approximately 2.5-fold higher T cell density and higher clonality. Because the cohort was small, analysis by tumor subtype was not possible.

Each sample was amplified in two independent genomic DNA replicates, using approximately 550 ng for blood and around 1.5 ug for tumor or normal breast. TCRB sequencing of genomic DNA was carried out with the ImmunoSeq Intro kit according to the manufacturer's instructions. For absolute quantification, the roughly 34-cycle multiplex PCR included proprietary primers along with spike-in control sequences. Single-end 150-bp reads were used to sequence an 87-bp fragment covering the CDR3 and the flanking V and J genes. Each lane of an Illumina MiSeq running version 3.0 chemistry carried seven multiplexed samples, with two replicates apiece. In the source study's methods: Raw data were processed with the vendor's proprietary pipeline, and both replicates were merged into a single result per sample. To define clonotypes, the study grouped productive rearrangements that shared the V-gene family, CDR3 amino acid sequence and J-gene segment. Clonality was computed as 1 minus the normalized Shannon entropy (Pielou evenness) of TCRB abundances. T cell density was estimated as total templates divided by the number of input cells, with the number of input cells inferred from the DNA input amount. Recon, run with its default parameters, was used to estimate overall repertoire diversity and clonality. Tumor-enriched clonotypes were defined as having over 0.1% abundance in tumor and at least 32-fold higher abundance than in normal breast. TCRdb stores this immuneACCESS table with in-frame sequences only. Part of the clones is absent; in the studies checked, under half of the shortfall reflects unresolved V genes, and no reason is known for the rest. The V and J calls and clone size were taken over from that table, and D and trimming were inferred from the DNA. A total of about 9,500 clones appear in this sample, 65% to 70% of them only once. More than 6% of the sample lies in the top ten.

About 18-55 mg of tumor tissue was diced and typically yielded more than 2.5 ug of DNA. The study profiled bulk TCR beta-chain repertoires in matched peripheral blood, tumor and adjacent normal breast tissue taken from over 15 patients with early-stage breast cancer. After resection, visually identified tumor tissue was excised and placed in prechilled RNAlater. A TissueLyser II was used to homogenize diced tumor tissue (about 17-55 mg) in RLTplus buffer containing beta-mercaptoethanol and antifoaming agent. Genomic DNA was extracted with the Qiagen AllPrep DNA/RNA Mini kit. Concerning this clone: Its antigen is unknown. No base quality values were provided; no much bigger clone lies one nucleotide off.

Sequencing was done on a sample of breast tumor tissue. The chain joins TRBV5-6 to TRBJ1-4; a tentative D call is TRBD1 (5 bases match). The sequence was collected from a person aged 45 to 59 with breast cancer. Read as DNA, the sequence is TGTGCCAGCAGCCAGCGGACATTTGCAACTAATGAAAAACTGTTTTTT. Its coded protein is CASSQRTFATNEKLFF.